The clone carrying this T cell receptor beta chain was detected a few times. The target antigen is unknown. Each subset's genomic DNA was shared equally among a number of immunoSEQ plates. Template for every sorted-subset replicate PCR totaled about 0.2 ug DNA, around 32,000 T cell genomes. Method: immunoSEQ multiplex PCR; TCRdb's copy keeps in-frame clones and lacks some. Of around 1 million clones listed, 76% are singletons. This CDR3 comprises 14 residues. V gave up 3 bases and J gave up 6 bases, with 14 bases separating them. CDR1 is LNHDA and CDR2 is SQIVND in the germline V gene (reference sequence). This entry is derived from a study of shared clonotypes between healthy human individuals. Study results and caveats: Generation of non-shared clonotypes was less probable than generation of clonotypes shared by all four donors.

This sequence was found in a man aged 18 to 30 in good health. Material: memory CD4+ T cells sorted from blood. Sample subset: CD45RA-negative fraction. The genes are TRBV19 and TRBJ1-2, with D possibly being TRBD1 (5 bases). DNA of the CDR3: TGTGCCAGTAGTATCGGCCCAGGGACCCATGGCTACACCTTC. Translation gives CASSIGPGTHGYTF.